This T cell receptor beta chain stems from a study of control samples from healthy donors and cancer patients. Sequenced by immunoSEQ multiplex PCR; TCRdb stores in-frame clones only, minus some. Here the sample spans 150,000 to 160,000 clones, 93% being singletons. V was cut by 0 bases and J by 5 bases, with 12 bases left in between. The CDR3 has 15 residues. CDR1 is SGHAT and CDR2 is FQDESV in the germline V gene (reference sequence). This chain links TRBV11-1 with TRBJ2-3; D possibly corresponds to TRBD2 (5 bases). Sequences were obtained from blood. The TCR sequence derives from a man aged 45-65 years in good health. CDR3 nucleotides: TGTGCCAGCAGCTTAGCGGGTTTCGGGATAGATACGCAGTATTTT. Its protein is CASSLAGFGIDTQYF. The variable domain in full, with the rest retrieved from reference TRBV11-1 and TRBJ2-3, is EAEVAQSPRYKITEKSQAVAFWCDPISGHATLYWYRQILGQGPELLVQFQDESVVDDSQLPKDRFSAERLKGVDSTLKIQPAELGDSAMYLCASSLAGFGIDTQYFGPGTRLTVL.